A selection of T cell receptor beta chains follows, all from one sample in a study of blood T cell repertoires in COVID-19. TCRdb keeps only in-frame clones here, not all; method: immunoSEQ multiplex PCR. The profile covers about 300,000 clones, with 89% appearing a single time and roughly 6.7% taken by the ten largest. The sequenced material came from peripheral blood. These receptors came from a man between 18 and 35 years old who had recovered from COVID-19. The CDR3 runs from the conserved cysteine through the conserved F or W. A D gene is named only where the DNA matches it firmly. The size of a clone is reported for some rows only, either as once, few or many, or as a class for expanded clones.

j_gene: TRBJ1-1; abundance: .; len: 13; d_gene: .; v_gene: TRBV20-1; CDR3nt: TGCAGTGCCAGTGCTAGAGAGGAGGGGGAAGCTTTCTTT; CDR3aa: CSASAREEGEAFF
j_gene: TRBJ2-7; abundance: .; len: 13; d_gene: .; v_gene: TRBV4-3; CDR3nt: TGCGCCAGCAGCCAAGCTCGACAGGAGATGCAGTACTTC; CDR3aa: CASSQARQEMQYF
j_gene: TRBJ1-2; abundance: .; len: 15; d_gene: .; v_gene: TRBV7-2; CDR3nt: TGTGCCAGCAGCTTAGTTCAGGACATCGACTATGGCTACACCTTC; CDR3aa: CASSLVQDIDYGYTF
j_gene: TRBJ1-6; abundance: few; len: 15; d_gene: TRBD1; v_gene: TRBV7-9; CDR3nt: TGTGCCAGCACCCCTAGTGGACAGGGGAATTCACCCCTCCACTTT; CDR3aa: CASTPSGQGNSPLHF
j_gene: TRBJ2-5; abundance: once; len: 14; d_gene: TRBD2; v_gene: TRBV3-1/TRBV3-2; CDR3nt: TGTGCCAGCAGTCTAGCGGGCCCGCAAGAGACCCAGTACTTC; CDR3aa: CASSLAGPQETQYF
j_gene: TRBJ2-3; abundance: .; len: 19; d_gene: TRBD2; v_gene: TRBV5-4; CDR3nt: TGTGCCAGCAGCCGCGGTCTAGCGGGAGACGGGTGGGGCACAGATACGCAGTATTTT; CDR3aa: CASSRGLAGDGWGTDTQYF
j_gene: TRBJ2-1; abundance: .; len: 14; d_gene: TRBD2; v_gene: TRBV9; CDR3nt: TGTGCCAGCAGCGGTGGGACTACCTACAATGAGCAGTTCTTC; CDR3aa: CASSGGTTYNEQFF
j_gene: TRBJ2-1; abundance: .; len: 15; d_gene: .; v_gene: TRBV7-2; CDR3nt: TGTGCCAGCAGCCCACTAGGGAACCCCTACAATGAGCAGTTCTTC; CDR3aa: CASSPLGNPYNEQFF
j_gene: TRBJ2-2; abundance: few; len: 14; d_gene: .; v_gene: TRBV5-1; CDR3nt: TGCGCCAGCAGCTTGTCGGGGAACACCGGGGAGCTGTTTTTT; CDR3aa: CASSLSGNTGELFF
j_gene: TRBJ2-2; abundance: .; len: 14; d_gene: TRBD1; v_gene: TRBV5-1; CDR3nt: TGCGCCAGCAGCGGGACAGGGGGCACCGGGGAGCTGTTTTTT; CDR3aa: CASSGTGGTGELFF
j_gene: TRBJ1-1; abundance: .; len: 14; d_gene: .; v_gene: TRBV6-1; CDR3nt: TGTGCCAGCAGTGAAACAGGTCCGAGCACTGAAGCTTTCTTT; CDR3aa: CASSETGPSTEAFF
j_gene: TRBJ1-2; abundance: .; len: 17; d_gene: TRBD1; v_gene: TRBV5-6; CDR3nt: TGTGCCAGCACCCCTGGACAGGGGGCTCGGGGCGTCTATGGCTACACCTTC; CDR3aa: CASTPGQGARGVYGYTF
j_gene: TRBJ2-7; abundance: .; len: 15; d_gene: .; v_gene: TRBV6-1; CDR3nt: TGTGCCAGCAGTGAACCAGGGTCTGGTTCCTACGAGCAGTACTTC; CDR3aa: CASSEPGSGSYEQYF
j_gene: TRBJ2-7; abundance: few; len: 14; d_gene: TRBD1; v_gene: TRBV27; CDR3nt: TGTGCCAGCAGTTTACGCATGACAGGGATTGAGCAGTACTTC; CDR3aa: CASSLRMTGIEQYF
j_gene: TRBJ2-4; abundance: .; len: 12; d_gene: TRBD1; v_gene: TRBV28; CDR3nt: TGTGCCAGCAGTTTCCCGAGGGACAGGGCGTACTTC; CDR3aa: CASSFPRDRAYF
j_gene: TRBJ2-1; abundance: .; len: 17; d_gene: TRBD2; v_gene: TRBV29-1; CDR3nt: TGCAGCGTGGACGAGGTTTTAGCGGGAAGTTCCTACAATGAGCAGTTCTTC; CDR3aa: CSVDEVLAGSSYNEQFF
j_gene: TRBJ1-1; abundance: .; len: 13; d_gene: .; v_gene: TRBV7-9; CDR3nt: TGTGCCAGCAGCTCACGATGGACAGATTATCCTTTCTTT; CDR3aa: CASSSRWTDYPFF
j_gene: TRBJ2-2; abundance: .; len: 15; d_gene: TRBD2; v_gene: TRBV5-4; CDR3nt: TGTGCCACCCGACTAGCGGGGTTTTCACCCGGGGAGCTGTTTTTT; CDR3aa: CATRLAGFSPGELFF
j_gene: TRBJ1-1; abundance: .; len: 14; d_gene: TRBD1; v_gene: TRBV4-3; CDR3nt: TGCGCCAGCAGCCCAGGGACAGTAAACACTGAAGCTTTCTTT; CDR3aa: CASSPGTVNTEAFF
j_gene: TRBJ1-1; abundance: once; len: 14; d_gene: TRBD1; v_gene: TRBV9; CDR3nt: TGTGCCAGCAGCGCCCGACAGGGGAACACTGAAGCTTTCTTT; CDR3aa: CASSARQGNTEAFF
j_gene: TRBJ2-3; abundance: .; len: 16; d_gene: .; v_gene: TRBV4-1; CDR3nt: TGCGCCAGCAGCCAAGCTGGGGGGGGGCCGACAGATACGCAGTATTTT; CDR3aa: CASSQAGGGPTDTQYF
j_gene: TRBJ2-7; abundance: .; len: 15; d_gene: .; v_gene: TRBV7-3; CDR3nt: TGTGCCAGCAGCTTAAGGGTGACGGACAAAAACGAGCAGTACTTC; CDR3aa: CASSLRVTDKNEQYF
j_gene: TRBJ2-7; abundance: .; len: 14; d_gene: .; v_gene: TRBV7-2; CDR3nt: TGTGCCAGCAGCTTCGCTGGGGGCCCCTACGAGCAGTACTTC; CDR3aa: CASSFAGGPYEQYF
j_gene: TRBJ1-3; abundance: .; len: 12; d_gene: .; v_gene: TRBV5-5; CDR3nt: TGTGCCAGCAGCCCTTACCTAGGCACCATATATTTT; CDR3aa: CASSPYLGTIYF
j_gene: TRBJ2-1; abundance: .; len: 16; d_gene: TRBD2; v_gene: TRBV5-4; CDR3nt: TGTGCCAGCAGCTTAAGGACTAGCGGGATATACAATGAGCAGTTCTTC; CDR3aa: CASSLRTSGIYNEQFF
j_gene: TRBJ1-1; abundance: .; len: 13; d_gene: .; v_gene: TRBV10-2; CDR3nt: TGCGCCAGCAGAGGGGACATGAACACTGAAGCTTTCTTT; CDR3aa: CASRGDMNTEAFF
j_gene: TRBJ1-2; abundance: .; len: 13; d_gene: TRBD1; v_gene: TRBV18; CDR3nt: TGTGCCAGCTCAGACAGGGGCAACTACGGCTACACCTTC; CDR3aa: CASSDRGNYGYTF
j_gene: TRBJ2-2; abundance: .; len: 15; d_gene: .; v_gene: TRBV10-1; CDR3nt: TGCGCCAGCAGTGCGGGCGGGACGAACACCGGGGAGCTGTTTTTT; CDR3aa: CASSAGGTNTGELFF
j_gene: TRBJ2-7; abundance: few; len: 12; d_gene: TRBD1; v_gene: TRBV2; CDR3nt: TGTGCCGGGTCTACAGGGGGCTACGAGCAGTACTTC; CDR3aa: CAGSTGGYEQYF
j_gene: TRBJ2-7; abundance: .; len: 14; d_gene: TRBD1; v_gene: TRBV11-2; CDR3nt: TGTGCCAGCAGCCCCGACAGGGGGCGCTACGAGCAGTACTTC; CDR3aa: CASSPDRGRYEQYF
j_gene: TRBJ2-1; abundance: .; len: 13; d_gene: .; v_gene: TRBV27; CDR3nt: TGTGCCAGCAGTTGGAACAGGTACAATGAGCAGTTCTTC; CDR3aa: CASSWNRYNEQFF
j_gene: TRBJ2-1; abundance: .; len: 16; d_gene: TRBD1; v_gene: TRBV9; CDR3nt: TGTGCCAGCAGCGTAGGGGCAGGGGGTGCGTATAATGAGCAGTTCTTC; CDR3aa: CASSVGAGGAYNEQFF
j_gene: TRBJ2-7; abundance: .; len: 15; d_gene: .; v_gene: TRBV20-1; CDR3nt: TGCAGTGCTAGTGCCCGATTACAGGGCGCCTACGAGCAGTACTTC; CDR3aa: CSASARLQGAYEQYF